In this sample, the clone carrying this T cell receptor beta chain turned up a few times. Its specificity is not known. This sample is part of a study of beta chain features in type 1 diabetes. Study-level findings and limits: Compared with healthy donors, patients appeared to share more similar naive, central memory and regulatory TCRB repertoires.

Sequenced material consisted of expressed TCRB transcripts (all of the isolated RNA was reverse transcribed). Regulatory, naive and central memory T cell samples averaged about 3.5 million reads. Sequenced by immunoSEQ multiplex PCR; TCRdb stores in-frame clones only, minus some. In the table there are some 500,000 clones, about an eighth of which are singletons. The V gene lost 3 bases and the J gene lost 4 bases, with 7 bases spanning the gap. Germline V lookup: CDR1 ENHRY, CDR2 SYGVKD. The CDR3 is 13 residues long. A sort by CD45RO/CCR7/CD25/CD127/CD95/CD27 yielded CD4+ naive, central memory, regulatory and stem cell-like memory cells.

The sequenced material came from naive CD4+ T cells from blood. The clonotype originates from a woman between 18 and 29 years old in good health. V gene TRBV10-3 combines with J gene TRBJ1-5; D is undetermined. Written as DNA, the CDR3 is TGTGCCATCAGTGACAGCGGGAATCAGCCCCAGCATTTT. The encoded protein is CAISDSGNQPQHF.